This paragraph reports one T cell receptor beta chain. Its antigen remains unidentified. The CDR3 is 11 residues long. V shed 5 bases and J shed 0 bases, with 4 bases lying between them. Germline CDR1 is SQVTM and CDR2 is ANQGSEA. Some clones are missing from TCRdb's copy, which holds only in-frame ones; the method was immunoSEQ multiplex PCR. Seen here are about 97,000 clones, 80% to 95% observed once, and the top ten hold around 16%. These data are taken from a study of graft-versus-host responses after intestinal transplantation. At the level of the study: After anti-thymocyte globulin induction, recipients took tacrolimus and steroids for roughly three years.

Study-wide results and limits: The study found high graft-versus-host to host-versus-graft clonal ratios in allografts of patients with graft-donor T cell macrochimerism. Early post-transplant falls in HvG clones accompanied the peak levels of circulating GvH clones. Among recipient marrow samples, GvH clones were found; some appeared first in ileum or blood.

The V and J genes are TRBV29-1 and TRBJ1-1; no clear D. The source is a human patient who received an intestinal transplant, so some T cells may come from the graft donor. The specimen was PBMCs, collected roughly 450 days after intestinal transplant. In nucleotides, the CDR3 is TGCAGCGTTCGGATGAACACTGAAGCTTTCTTT. Its translation is CSVRMNTEAFF.